This TCR beta chain is drawn from a study of T cell clonality in common variable immunodeficiency. Findings of the study overall: Compared with controls, CVID subjects had fewer shared TCRbeta clones.

This CDR3 comprises 15 residues. Germline trimming cut 3 bases from V and 2 bases from J; bases unmatched to any gene: 4. The germline V gene encodes CDR1 SGHTA and CDR2 FQGTGA. Only in-frame clones appear in the TCRdb table, and some are missing; sequencing was by immunoSEQ multiplex PCR. The sample was found to contain about 40,000 clones, and every one recurs. This clone came up many times. Its antigen is not known. The missing CDR3 end, 3 residues past where the read stops, is filled in from the germline J gene. Sample: peripheral blood mononuclear cells. This clonotype was sampled from a person aged 18 to 75 in good health. This chain joins TRBV7-3 and TRBJ2-3, with TRBD1 matching over 8 bases. Incomplete CDR3 DNA: TGTGCCAGCAGCTTGGGACAGGCGTTCACAGATACG. Its translation: CASSLGQAFTDT. The entire CDR3 reads CASSLGQAFTDTQYF.